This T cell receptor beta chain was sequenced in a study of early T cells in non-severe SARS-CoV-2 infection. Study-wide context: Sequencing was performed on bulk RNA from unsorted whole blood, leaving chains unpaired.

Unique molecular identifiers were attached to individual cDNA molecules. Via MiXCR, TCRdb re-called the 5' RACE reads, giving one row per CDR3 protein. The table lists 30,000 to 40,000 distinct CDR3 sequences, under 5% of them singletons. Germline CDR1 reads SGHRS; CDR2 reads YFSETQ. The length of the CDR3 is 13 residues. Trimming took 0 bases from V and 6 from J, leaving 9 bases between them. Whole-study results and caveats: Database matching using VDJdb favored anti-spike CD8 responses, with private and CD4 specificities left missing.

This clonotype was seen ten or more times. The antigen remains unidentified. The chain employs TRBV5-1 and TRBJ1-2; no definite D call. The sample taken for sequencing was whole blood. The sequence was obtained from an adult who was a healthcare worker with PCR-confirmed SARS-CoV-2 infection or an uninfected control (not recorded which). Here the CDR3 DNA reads TGCGCCAGCAGCTTGGAGACGGGGAATGGCTACACCTTC. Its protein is CASSLETGNGYTF.